This passage covers 18 T cell receptor beta chains from one sample sequenced in a study of shared clonotypes between healthy human individuals. Sequenced by immunoSEQ multiplex PCR; TCRdb stores in-frame clones only, minus some. This sample carries some 2.1 million clones, 85% to 95% of them seen once, and the ten largest clones take 0.13%. Material: naive CD4+ T cells sorted from blood. Subset in this sample: CD45RA+ positively selected. The receptors derive from a man younger than 35 in good health.

This clone was recorded only once. Other DNA sequences in the same sample also yield this CDR3. The rearrangement joins TRBV7-2 to TRBJ1-3, with 8 bases that match TRBD1. Looked up from germline, CDR1 is SGHTA and CDR2 is FQGNSA. J lost 4 bases, V lost 1 base, and 6 bases had no gene match. This CDR3 contains 16 residues. The CDR3 region has the DNA TGTGCCAGCAGCTTAGTGGACAGGGCCTCCGGAAACACCATATATTTT. This gives the protein CASSLVDRASGNTIYF. Using reference TRBV7-2 and TRBJ1-3 for the parts outside the CDR3, the full variable domain is GAGVSQSPSNKVTEKGKDVELRCDPISGHTALYWYRQSLGQGLEFLIYFQGNSAPDKSGLPSDRFSAERTGGSVSTLTIQRTQQEDSAVYLCASSLVDRASGNTIYFGEGSWLTVV.

The V gene is TRBV5-1, the J gene TRBJ2-7; possible D gene TRBD1, 5 bases. This CDR3 region has 14 residues. Per germline, CDR1 SGHRS and CDR2 YFSETQ. Trimming stripped 1 base from V and 2 bases from J, with 10 bases between. In DNA, the CDR3 is TGCGCCAGCAGCTTGATCGGACAAGCCTACGAGCAGTACTTC. Translating gives CASSLIGQAYEQYF.

This chain links TRBV29-1 with TRBJ2-2; tentatively, D is TRBD1 (6 bases). The CDR3 contains 12 residues. Trimming shortened V by 5 bases and J by 3 bases, and 7 bases separated the two germline ends. Germline CDR1 SQVTM, CDR2 ANQGSEA. The CDR3 protein is CSVYRDTGELFF. CDR3 coding DNA: TGCAGCGTTTACAGGGACACCGGGGAGCTGTTTTTT.

The chain couples TRBV2 to TRBJ2-7, with 12 bases that match TRBD2. Germline CDR1 and CDR2: SNHLY and FYNNEI. The CDR3 sequence is 17 residues long. The J segment lost 4 bases and the V segment lost 6 bases, leaving 13 bases of the junction unmatched. CDR3 nucleotide sequence: TGTGCCAGCAGCCGACTAGCGGGAGTGTTAGGGGGATACGAGCAGTACTTC. This gives the protein CASSRLAGVLGGYEQYF.

The chain links TRBV6-1 to TRBJ1-4, with a tentative D call TRBD1 (6 bases). The CDR3 is 17 residues long. The V end lost 4 bases, the J end lost 0 bases, and 15 bases lay between the germline ends. Per germline, CDR1 MNHNS and CDR2 SASEGT. The CDR3 nucleotides read TGTGCCAGCAGTGCATCCAGGGGTACCTCAACTAATGAAAAACTGTTTTTT. It yields the protein CASSASRGTSTNEKLFF.

The rearrangement uses TRBV5-1 and TRBJ1-1; 8 nucleotides align to TRBD1. J lost 4 bases, V lost 4 bases, and 12 bases had no gene match. CDR1 is SGHRS and CDR2 is YFSETQ in the germline V gene. The CDR3 spans 16 residues. Here the CDR3 DNA reads TGCGCCAGCAGCCCCAGATCCGGACAGGGCCGCACTGAAGCTTTCTTT. Its protein is CASSPRSGQGRTEAFF.

DNA for the CDR3: TGTGCCTGGAGGGGCGCGGGGGCCGATACGCAGTATTTT. Its protein product is CAWRGAGADTQYF. The chain couples TRBV30 to TRBJ2-3, with a tentative D call TRBD2 (7 bases). CDR1 and CDR2 (germline): GTSNPN, SVGIG (reference sequence). The CDR3 has 13 amino acids. Trimming shortened V by 3 bases and J by 6 bases, and 13 bases separated the two germline ends.

The chain uses TRBV19 and TRBJ1-1; D not certain. The CDR3 length is 16 residues. V was pared by 5 bases and J by 2 bases, with 18 bases between. Germline loops: CDR1 LNHDA, CDR2 SQIVND (reference sequence). The chain's CDR3 is CASSSPSRVGNTEAFF. CDR3 DNA: TGTGCCAGTAGTTCGCCCTCGCGGGTGGGAAACACTGAAGCTTTCTTT.

The rearrangement uses TRBV30 and TRBJ2-5; a weak D match, TRBD2 (5 bases). V gave up 2 bases and J gave up 4 bases, with 11 bases separating them. Germline V gene data show CDR1 as GTSNPN and CDR2 as SVGIG (reference sequence). The CDR3 consists of 13 residues. CDR3 protein: CAWSYLAPETQYF. The CDR3, as DNA: TGTGCCTGGAGTTATCTAGCTCCAGAGACCCAGTACTTC.

V gene TRBV10-1 combines with J gene TRBJ2-3; TRBD2 matches 7 bases. Germline loops: CDR1 WNHNN, CDR2 SYGVQD (reference sequence). This CDR3 region has 15 residues. V shed 2 bases, J shed 2 bases, and the junction held 4 bases outside the gene matches. The CDR3 here is CASSEQSGVTDTQYF. The DNA for the CDR3 is TGCGCCAGCAGTGAGCAGAGCGGGGTCACAGATACGCAGTATTTT.

Here the CDR3 reads CASSIISGANTGELFF. The CDR3 region has the DNA TGTGCCAGTAGTATCATAAGCGGGGCCAACACCGGGGAGCTGTTTTTT. The chain is built from TRBV19 and TRBJ2-2; TRBD2 matches 7 bases. The CDR3 is 16 amino acids. Trimming removed 3 bases from V and 2 bases from J; junction bases left unmatched: 6. CDR1 LNHDA and CDR2 SQIVND come from the germline V gene (reference sequence).

The rearrangement links TRBV7-9 to TRBJ1-3; 8 nucleotides align to TRBD1. Germline values: CDR1 SEHNR, CDR2 FQNEAQ (reference sequence). The CDR3 is made up of 15 amino acids. After removal of 4 bases from V and 0 bases from J, the junction contained 2 bases not matched to a gene. DNA for the CDR3: TGTGCCAGCAGCTCGGACAGGGACTCTGGAAACACCATATATTTT. Translation gives CASSSDRDSGNTIYF.

V and J are TRBV7-9 and TRBJ2-5, with TRBD2 as a possible D gene (6 bases). This CDR3 is built from 14 residues. The germline V gene encodes CDR1 SEHNR and CDR2 FQNEAQ (reference sequence). V was cut by 5 bases and J by 2 bases, with 12 bases left in between. In DNA form, the CDR3 reads TGTGCCAGCAGCCAAAGGAGGGATCAAGAGACCCAGTACTTC. It is translated as CASSQRRDQETQYF.

V usage is TRBV7-8 and J usage is TRBJ1-3; D gene uncertain. V was clipped by 1 base and J by 0 bases, with 4 bases between them. Germline V gives CDR1 SGHVS, CDR2 FQNEAQ. The CDR3 has 14 amino acids. CDR3 sequence reads: CASSLEVSGNTIYF. The CDR3 coding sequence is TGTGCCAGCAGCTTAGAGGTCTCTGGAAACACCATATATTTT. The complete variable domain, with remaining parts taken from reference TRBV7-8 and TRBJ1-3, reads GAGVSQSPRYKVAKRGQDVALRCDPISGHVSLFWYQQALGQGPEFLTYFQNEAQLDKSGLPSDRFFAERPEGSVSTLKIQRTQQEDSAVYLCASSLEVSGNTIYFGEGSWLTVV.

The chain has TRBV7-3 and TRBJ2-7, with D uncertain. CDR3 length: 13 residues. Deletions cut 1 base from V and 5 bases from J, with 9 bases between. Germline CDR1 SGHTA, CDR2 FQGTGA. CDR3 DNA: TGTGCCAGCAGCTTAAGTACTAACCACGAGCAGTACTTC. It yields the protein CASSLSTNHEQYF.

This clone was seen only once. The rearrangement links TRBV30 to TRBJ1-1; tentative D call: TRBD1 (6 bases). The CDR3 totals 16 residues. The ends were cut back, 4 bases at V and 0 bases at J, with 18 bases in the middle. Germline V gene data show CDR1 as GTSNPN and CDR2 as SVGIG (reference sequence). In nucleotides, the CDR3 is TGTGCCTGGATCAGGGGCCCCCTTCTTATGAACACTGAAGCTTTCTTT. Its protein is CAWIRGPLLMNTEAFF.

The gene calls are TRBV7-8 and TRBJ2-7; D is uncertain. Trimming took 7 bases from V and 6 from J, leaving 19 bases between them. The germline CDR1 and CDR2 sequences are SGHVS and FQNEAQ. The CDR3 has 14 residues. CDR3 sequence: CASTQAPLPSEQYF. The CDR3 DNA reads as TGTGCCAGCACCCAGGCTCCCCTCCCAAGCGAGCAGTACTTC.

As for this clone: A much more abundant neighbour one base away suggests this may be a read error. The V and J genes are TRBV10-3 and TRBJ2-1; 11 nucleotides line up with TRBD2. The CDR3 extends over 15 amino acids. Germline values: CDR1 ENHRY, CDR2 SYGVKD. The CDR3: CAVSQLAGASIEQFF. CDR3 DNA sequence: TGTGCCGTCAGTCAACTAGCGGGAGCTTCAATTGAGCAGTTCTTC.